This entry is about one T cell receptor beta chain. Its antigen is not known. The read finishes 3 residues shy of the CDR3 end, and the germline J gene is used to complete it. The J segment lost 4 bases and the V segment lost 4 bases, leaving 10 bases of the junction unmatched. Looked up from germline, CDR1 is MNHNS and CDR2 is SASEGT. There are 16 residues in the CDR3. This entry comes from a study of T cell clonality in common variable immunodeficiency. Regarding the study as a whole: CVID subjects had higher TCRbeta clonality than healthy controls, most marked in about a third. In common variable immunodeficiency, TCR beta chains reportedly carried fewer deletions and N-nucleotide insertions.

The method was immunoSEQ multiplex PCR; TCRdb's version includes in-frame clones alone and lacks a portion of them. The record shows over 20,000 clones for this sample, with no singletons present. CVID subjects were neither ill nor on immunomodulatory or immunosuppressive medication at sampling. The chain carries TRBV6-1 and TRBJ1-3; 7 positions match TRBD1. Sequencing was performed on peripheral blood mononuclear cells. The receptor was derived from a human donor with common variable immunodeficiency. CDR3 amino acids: CASSVLQPGQGNTIYF. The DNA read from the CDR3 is TGTGCCAGCAGTGTTCTTCAACCGGGACAGGGAAACACC.